This TCR beta chain appears in the sequencing data of a study of cytomegalovirus exposure and HLA in healthy donors. Study results and caveats: A later analysis showed that HLA-associated TCR beta chains had undergone more clonal expansion than equally common others.

The CDR3 extends over 15 amino acids. From germline, CDR1 is MDHEN and CDR2 SYDVKM. With 5 bases clipped from V and 12 bases from J, the junction kept 16 bases outside the gene matches. Notes on this clone: Its antigen is currently unknown.

Amplification used 60 Vbeta primers and 13 Jbeta primers. Assay used: immunoSEQ multiplex PCR; TCRdb lists only in-frame clones, some missing. The sample spans 150,000 or so clones; the ten largest clones claim roughly 1.7%. The chain has TRBV28 and TRBJ2-7; TRBD2 matches at 10 bases. The receptor was derived from a woman between 35 and 50 years old in good health and CMV-seropositive. The specimen sequenced was PBMCs. Here the CDR3 reads CASSTPGLALRAWYF. The CDR3 DNA follows: TGTGCCAGCAGTACACCGGGACTAGCGCTACGGGCTTGGTACTTC.